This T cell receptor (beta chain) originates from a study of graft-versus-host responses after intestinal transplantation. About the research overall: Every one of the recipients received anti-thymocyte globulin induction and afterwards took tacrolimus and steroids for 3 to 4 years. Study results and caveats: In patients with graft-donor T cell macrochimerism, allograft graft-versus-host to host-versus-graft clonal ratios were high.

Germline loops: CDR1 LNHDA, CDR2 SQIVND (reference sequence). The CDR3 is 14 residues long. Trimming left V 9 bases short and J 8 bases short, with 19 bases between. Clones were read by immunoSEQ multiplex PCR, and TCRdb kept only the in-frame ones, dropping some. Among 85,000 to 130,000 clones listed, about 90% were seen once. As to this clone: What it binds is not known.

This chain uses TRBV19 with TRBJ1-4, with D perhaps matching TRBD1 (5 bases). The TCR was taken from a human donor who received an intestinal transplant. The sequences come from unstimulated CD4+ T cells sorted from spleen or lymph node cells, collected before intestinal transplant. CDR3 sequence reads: CASRQWGEEEKLFF. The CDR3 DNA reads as TGTGCCAGCCGACAGTGGGGGGAAGAGGAAAAACTGTTTTTT.